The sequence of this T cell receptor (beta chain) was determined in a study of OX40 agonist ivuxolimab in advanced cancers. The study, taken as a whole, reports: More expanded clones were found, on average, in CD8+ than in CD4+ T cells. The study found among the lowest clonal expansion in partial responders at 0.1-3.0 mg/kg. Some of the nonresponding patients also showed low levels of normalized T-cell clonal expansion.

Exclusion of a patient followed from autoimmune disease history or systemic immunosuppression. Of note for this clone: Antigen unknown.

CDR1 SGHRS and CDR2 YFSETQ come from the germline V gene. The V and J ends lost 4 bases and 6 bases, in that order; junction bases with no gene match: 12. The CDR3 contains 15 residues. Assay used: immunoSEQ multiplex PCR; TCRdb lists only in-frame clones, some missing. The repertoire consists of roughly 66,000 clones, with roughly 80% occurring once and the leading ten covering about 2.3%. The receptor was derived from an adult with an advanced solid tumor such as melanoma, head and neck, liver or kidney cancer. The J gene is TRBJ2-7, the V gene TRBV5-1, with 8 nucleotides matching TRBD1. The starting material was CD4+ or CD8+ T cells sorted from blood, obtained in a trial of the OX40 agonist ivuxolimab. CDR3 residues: CASSQTGTGPREQYF. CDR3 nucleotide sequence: TGCGCCAGCAGCCAGACCGGGACAGGACCTCGCGAGCAGTACTTC.